The 14 T cell receptor beta chains presented below share a single source sample, sequenced in a study of blood T cell repertoires in COVID-19. TCRdb's table, derived via immunoSEQ multiplex PCR, lists solely in-frame clones and lacks some. In the table there are around 51,000 clones, less than 95% of which are singletons. The material sequenced was peripheral blood. The receptors stem from a man between 65 and 85 years old with acute or convalescent COVID-19.

CDR3 residues: CASSPGTRAISETQYF. Here the CDR3 DNA reads TGTGCCAGCAGCCCAGGGACTAGAGCGATTTCGGAGACCCAGTACTTC. The J gene is TRBJ2-5, the V gene TRBV7-2; TRBD2 aligns across 8 bases. V gave up 5 bases and J gave up 5 bases; unmatched junction bases: 13. CDR1 and CDR2 from the germline V gene are SGHTA and FQGNSA. This CDR3 contains 16 residues.

The J gene is TRBJ1-5, the V gene TRBV7-2; 9 bases line up with TRBD1. The germline V gene encodes CDR1 SGHTA and CDR2 FQGNSA. This CDR3 is built from 17 residues. Trimming removed 5 bases from V and 2 bases from J; junction bases left unmatched: 10. The CDR3 bases are TGTGCCAGCAGCCCACCGGACAGGGGATTCGGCAATCAGCCCCAGCATTTT. It translates to CASSPPDRGFGNQPQHF.

The V gene is TRBV6-5, the J gene TRBJ2-7; D remains ambiguous. Trimming pared 4 bases from V and 4 bases from J, leaving 8 bases between. The germline CDR1 and CDR2 sequences are MNHEY and SVGAGI. This CDR3 region has 12 residues. Here the CDR3 reads CASSSYSYEQYF. The CDR3 region has the DNA TGTGCCAGCAGTTCCTACAGTTACGAGCAGTACTTC.

The chain combines TRBV2 with TRBJ1-4, with 10 bases aligning to TRBD1. The germline V gene encodes CDR1 SNHLY and CDR2 FYNNEI. Losses at the gene ends were 4 bases for V and 5 bases for J; bases not matched to a gene: 4. CDR3 length: 15 amino acids. In DNA form, the CDR3 reads TGTGCCAGCAGTGTATGGGGACAGGGGAATGAAAAACTGTTTTTT. Translating gives CASSVWGQGNEKLFF.

This clone has only one observation. The chain has TRBV6-6 and TRBJ2-4; a possible D gene is TRBD1 (6 bases). The CDR3 loop spans 17 amino acids. Looked up from germline, CDR1 is MNHNY and CDR2 is SVGAGI (reference sequence). Trimming pared 5 bases from V and 0 bases from J, leaving 17 bases between. Here the CDR3 DNA reads TGTGCCAGCAGTCCCATCTCCGGGACAATAGCCAAAAACATTCAGTACTTC. Amino acids: CASSPISGTIAKNIQYF.

The CDR3 loop reads CASSSRTSGGNQYF. In DNA, the CDR3 is TGTGCCAGCAGCTCCCGGACTAGCGGGGGCAATCAGTACTTC. The chain uses TRBV11-2 and TRBJ2-4; 13 nucleotides agree with TRBD2. Germline lookup yields CDR1 SGHAT and CDR2 FQNNGV. This CDR3 spans 14 amino acids. The V segment lost 4 bases and the J segment 12 bases; nucleotides outside the gene matches: 6.

This rearrangement joins TRBV7-3 to TRBJ2-1; weak D call: TRBD2 (5 bases). The CDR3 runs to 18 residues. The V gene's germline CDR1 is SGHTA and CDR2 FQGTGA. The ends were cut back, 1 base at V and 10 bases at J, with 26 bases in the middle. The CDR3 region is CASSLNPNGLNGVCEQFF. CDR3 coding DNA: TGTGCCAGCAGCTTAAACCCAAACGGCCTGAACGGGGTATGCGAGCAGTTCTTC.

The table lists this clone with a few counts. In DNA form, the CDR3 reads TGTGCCAGCAGTCCCCTCTCTACGGGGACCTACGAGCAGTACTTC. Its protein is CASSPLSTGTYEQYF. This chain joins TRBV28 and TRBJ2-7; D perhaps matches TRBD2 (5 bases). The CDR3 consists of 15 residues. The V gene's germline CDR1 is MDHEN and CDR2 SYDVKM. Trimming shortened V by 5 bases and J by 2 bases, and 16 bases separated the two germline ends.

The rearrangement joins TRBV18 to TRBJ2-1; 9 positions match TRBD2. Germline CDR1 KGHSH, CDR2 LQKENI. V shed 0 bases and J 4 bases; nucleotides not matched to a gene: 10. The CDR3 runs to 18 residues. The DNA of the CDR3 is TGTGCCAGCTCACCACCTTGGTCCCGACTAGCGGAATACAATGAGCAGTTCTTC. Translation gives CASSPPWSRLAEYNEQFF.

The V and J genes are TRBV7-3 and TRBJ1-1; 11 bases are shared with TRBD1. Germline-derived CDR1 and CDR2 are SGHTA and FQGTGA. CDR3 length: 15 amino acids. Trimming cost V 3 bases and J 5 bases; bases outside gene matches: 5. Written as DNA, the CDR3 is TGTGCCAGCAGCTTGCAAGGGACAGGGGGGACTGAAGCTTTCTTT. Translation gives CASSLQGTGGTEAFF.

V usage is TRBV30 and J usage is TRBJ2-7; D is perhaps TRBD2 (5 bases). V lost 4 bases and J 2 bases, leaving 15 bases between the germline ends. CDR1 is GTSNPN and CDR2 is SVGIG in the germline V gene (reference sequence). CDR3 size: 14 residues. CDR3 DNA: TGTGCCTGGACCGACGGAGGACCTACCTACGAGCAGTACTTC. Translating gives CAWTDGGPTYEQYF.

The gene calls are TRBV5-1 and TRBJ1-6; the D gene is possibly TRBD1 (5 bases). V lost 4 bases to trimming and J lost 7 bases, with 15 bases between them. Germline V gene lookup returns CDR1 SGHRS and CDR2 YFSETQ. The CDR3 contains 15 residues. CDR3 in amino acids: CASSLRQLPNSPLHF. The CDR3 nucleotides are TGCGCCAGCAGCCTGAGACAGCTTCCGAATTCACCCCTCCACTTT.

In its sample, this clone was seen once. The same CDR3 also results from other DNA sequences found in this sample. The chain combines TRBV5-6 with TRBJ1-2; perhaps TRBD1 as D (6 bases). The germline CDR1 and CDR2 sequences are SGHDT and YYEEEE. V dropped 5 bases and J dropped 2 bases, with 10 bases sitting between them. This CDR3 has 13 residues. The CDR3 region is CASSSQGNYGYTF. DNA of the CDR3: TGTGCCAGCAGTTCACAGGGAAACTATGGCTACACCTTC.

The chain combines TRBV28 with TRBJ2-3, with unresolved D. Germline V gene lookup returns CDR1 MDHEN and CDR2 SYDVKM. The CDR3 length is 11 residues. With 7 bases removed from V and 2 bases from J, the gap between germline ends came to 4 bases. CDR3: CASTITDTQYF. For the CDR3, the DNA is TGTGCCAGCACCATCACAGATACGCAGTATTTT.